This T cell receptor beta chain was captured by sequencing in a study of PD-1 blockade in classical Hodgkin lymphoma. Time point noted: cycle 4 day 1 (C4D1), after about 6 weeks of nivolumab. Every one of the patients relapsed after autologous stem cell transplantation (brentuximab vedotin exposure was variable). It was by magnetic negative selection that CD8+ T cells were isolated from thawed PBMCs. This CDR3 has 14 residues. J was trimmed by 4 bases and V by 9 bases; bases with no gene match: 7. Germline values: CDR1 MDHEN, CDR2 SYDVKM. Profiled with immunoSEQ multiplex PCR; TCRdb holds only in-frame clones, not every one. The table shows some 10,000 clones, with about 85% occurring only once. About this clone itself: Its target is unknown.

Study-wide results and caveats: Initiation of nivolumab under 1 year after ASCT led to exclusion of patients.

The clonotype comes from a human donor with classical Hodgkin lymphoma. The donor label of this sample is uncertain. The source material was CD8+ T cells from blood, sampled before the fourth cycle of nivolumab. This rearrangement joins TRBV28 to TRBJ1-5; TRBD1 matches 9 bases. CDR3 amino acids: CASTGQGTNQPQHF. The CDR3, as DNA: TGTGCCAGTACTGGACAGGGGACAAATCAGCCCCAGCATTTT. The whole variable domain, remainder taken from reference TRBV28 and TRBJ1-5, is DVKVTQSSRYLVKRTGEKVFLECVQDMDHENMFWYRQDPGLGLRLIYFSYDVKMKEKGDIPEGYSVSREKKERFSLILESASTNQTSMYLCASTGQGTNQPQHFGDGTRLSIL.